This T cell receptor beta chain was sequenced during a study of T cell responses to AZD1222 COVID-19 vaccine. Across the whole study: Second doses at about 4 or about 12 weeks were pooled.

Concerning this clone itself: Its target is unknown.

Study-wide results and caveats: Clonal diversity was possibly underestimated, and white British individuals and females predominated among donors. Once two AZD1222 doses were given, Spike-specific TCR breadth and depth went up.

Clones were read by immunoSEQ multiplex PCR, and TCRdb kept only the in-frame ones, dropping some. Among about 55,000 clones listed, approximately 90% were seen once. The material was peripheral blood, obtained on day 0 of AZD1222 vaccination. This TCR was sampled from an adult in good health.

The CDR3 sequence: CASSDPGTGNYEQYF. For the CDR3, the DNA is TGCGCCAGCAGTGACCCCGGGACAGGGAACTACGAGCAGTACTTC. The chain is built from TRBV10-2 and TRBJ2-7; the match to TRBD1 covers 9 bases. The V gene end was trimmed by 3 bases and the J gene end by 3 bases; junction bases not matched to a gene: 6. CDR1 and CDR2 from the germline V gene are WSHSY and SAAADI. The CDR3 extends over 15 amino acids.